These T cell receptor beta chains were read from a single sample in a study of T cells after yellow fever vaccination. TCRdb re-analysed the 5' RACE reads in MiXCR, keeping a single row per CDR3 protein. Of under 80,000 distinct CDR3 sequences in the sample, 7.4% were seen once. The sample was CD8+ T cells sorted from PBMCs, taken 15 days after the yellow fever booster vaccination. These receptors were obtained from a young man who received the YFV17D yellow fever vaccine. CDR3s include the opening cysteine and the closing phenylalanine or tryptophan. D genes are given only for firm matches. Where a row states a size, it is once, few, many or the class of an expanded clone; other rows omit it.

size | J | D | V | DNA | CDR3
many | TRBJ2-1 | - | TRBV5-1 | TGCGCCAGCCGCAACTCTAGCGAGAGCTCCTACAATGAGCAGTTCTTC | CASRNSSESSYNEQFF
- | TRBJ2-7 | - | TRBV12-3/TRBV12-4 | TGTGCCAGCAGCTTGAGACTCCTGCCCTCCTACGAGCAGTACTTC | CASSLRLLPSYEQYF
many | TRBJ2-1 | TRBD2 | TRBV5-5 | TGTGCCAGCAGCTTGGAGAGTAGCGGGAGGGGCGAGCAGTTCTTC | CASSLESSGRGEQFF
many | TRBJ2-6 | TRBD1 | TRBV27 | TGTGCCAGCAGTCCGGGACAGGTGACGACTGGGGCCAACGTCCTGACTTTC | CASSPGQVTTGANVLTF
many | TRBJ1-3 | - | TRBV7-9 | TGTGCCAGCAGCTTGACCGGGGAAAAGGGCTCTGGAAACACCATATATTTT | CASSLTGEKGSGNTIYF
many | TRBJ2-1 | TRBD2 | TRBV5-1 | TGCGCCAGCAGCTTTCTCGCGGGGGATTACAATGAGCAGTTCTTC | CASSFLAGDYNEQFF
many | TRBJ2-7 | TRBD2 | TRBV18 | TGTGCCAGCTCACCATCGGCGGGAGGGCCGGTCGAGCAGTACTTC | CASSPSAGGPVEQYF
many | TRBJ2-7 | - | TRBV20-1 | TGCAGTGCTCCCAGCCCGCCCGGCTACGAGCAGTACTTC | CSAPSPPGYEQYF
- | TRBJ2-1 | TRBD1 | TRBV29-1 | TGCAGCGTTGAGCGTGGGACAGGGCTGTCCAATGAGCAGTTCTTC | CSVERGTGLSNEQFF
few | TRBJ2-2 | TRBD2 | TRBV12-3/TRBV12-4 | TGTGCCAGCAGTTCCCTTAGCGGGAGTTTTAGAGGGAACACCGGGGAGCTGTTTTTT | CASSSLSGSFRGNTGELFF
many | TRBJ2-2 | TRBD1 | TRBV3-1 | TGTGCCAGCAGCCATACAGGGGCCGTCGGGGAGCTGTTTTTT | CASSHTGAVGELFF
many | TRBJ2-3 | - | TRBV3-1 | TGTGCCAGCAGCCAAGCCGGGCGGAGCACAGATACGCAGTATTTT | CASSQAGRSTDTQYF
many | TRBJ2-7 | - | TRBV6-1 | TGTGCCAGCATCCTCGGGGGTCACGAGCAGTACTTC | CASILGGHEQYF
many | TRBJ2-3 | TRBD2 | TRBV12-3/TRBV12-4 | TGTGCCAGCAGTCCGGGACTAGCAGTTTCCTCAGATACGCAGTATTTT | CASSPGLAVSSDTQYF
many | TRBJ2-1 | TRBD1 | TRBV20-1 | TGCAGTGCTAGGGGACGGGACAGTTTCTACAATGAGCAGTTCTTC | CSARGRDSFYNEQFF
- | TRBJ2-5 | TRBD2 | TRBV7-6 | TGTGCCAGCAGCTTAGATAGCGGGAGACGGCAAGAGACCCAGTACTTC | CASSLDSGRRQETQYF
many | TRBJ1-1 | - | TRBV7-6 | TGTGCCAGCAGCTCAAATTATATCGGCCCCGACACTGAAGCTTTCTTT | CASSSNYIGPDTEAFF
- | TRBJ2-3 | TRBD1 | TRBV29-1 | TGCAGCGTTGCCCCCACTGGGACAGTCGCAGATACGCAGTATTTT | CSVAPTGTVADTQYF
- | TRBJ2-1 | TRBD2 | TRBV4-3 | TGCGCCAGCAGCCAAGGACCAGCGGGAAACAATGAGCAGTTCTTC | CASSQGPAGNNEQFF
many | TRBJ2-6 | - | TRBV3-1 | TGTGCCAGCAGCCAACGTCAGGGGTACGGGGCCAACGTCCTGACTTTC | CASSQRQGYGANVLTF
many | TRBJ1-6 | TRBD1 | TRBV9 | TGTGCCAGCAGCGCACAGGGGGCGAATTCACCCCTCCACTTT | CASSAQGANSPLHF
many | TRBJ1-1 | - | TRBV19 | TGTGCCAGTATGGGGACACAGGGCAGGAACACTGAAGCTTTCTTT | CASMGTQGRNTEAFF
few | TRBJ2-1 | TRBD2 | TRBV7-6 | TGTGCCAGCAGCGCCGGACTAGCGGGAGTCAATGAGCAGTTCTTC | CASSAGLAGVNEQFF
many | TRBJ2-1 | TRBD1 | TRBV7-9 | TGTGCCAGCAGCCCCGGTACCCGGACAGGGGGTTCGAATGAGCAGTTCTTC | CASSPGTRTGGSNEQFF
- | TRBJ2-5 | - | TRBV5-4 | TGTGCCACCACCACGGGTGGACAGCCCCAAGAGACCCAGTACTTC | CATTTGGQPQETQYF
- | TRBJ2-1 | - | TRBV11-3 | TGTGCCAGCAGCTTTGATAATGAGCAGTTCTTC | CASSFDNEQFF
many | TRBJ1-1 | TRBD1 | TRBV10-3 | TGTGCCATCAGCCCCGACAGGGGCACGGCTGAAGCTTTCTTT | CAISPDRGTAEAFF
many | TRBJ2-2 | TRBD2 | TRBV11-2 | TGTGCCAGCAGCCTGGGACTAGCACCGACCGGGGAGCTGTTTTTT | CASSLGLAPTGELFF
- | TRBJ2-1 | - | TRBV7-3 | TGTGCCAGCAGCCCGCAGGTGAGGGAGAGCTCCTACAATGAGCAGTTCTTC | CASSPQVRESSYNEQFF
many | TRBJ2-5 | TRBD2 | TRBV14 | TGTGCCAGCAGCCAGGTTAGCGGGAGATTCCAAGAGACCCAGTACTTC | CASSQVSGRFQETQYF
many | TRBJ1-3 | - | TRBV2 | TGTGCCAGCGACCAAAGCTCTGGAAACACCATATATTTT | CASDQSSGNTIYF
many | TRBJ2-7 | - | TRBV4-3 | TGCGCCACCATGTCCGGGGGCCACGAGCAGTACTTC | CATMSGGHEQYF
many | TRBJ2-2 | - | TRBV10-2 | TGCGCCAGCAGTGAGATGGGGTTGACCGGGGAGCTGTTTTTT | CASSEMGLTGELFF
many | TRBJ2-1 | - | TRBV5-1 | TGCGCCAGCAGCTTGGTGTCCAGGGACAATGAGCAGTTCTTC | CASSLVSRDNEQFF
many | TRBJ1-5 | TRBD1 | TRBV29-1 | TGCAGCGCTGCGACAGGGGGCGAACAGCCCCAGCATTTT | CSAATGGEQPQHF
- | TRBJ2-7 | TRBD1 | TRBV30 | TGTGCCTGGAGTGCAGGGGACAGGGTTTACGAGCAGTACTTC | CAWSAGDRVYEQYF
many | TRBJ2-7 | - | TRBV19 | TGTGCCAGTAGTATTGATATCCCCGGCGAGCAGTACTTC | CASSIDIPGEQYF
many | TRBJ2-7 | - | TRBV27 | TGTGCCAGCAGTTTAAGTGGGATCTACGAGCAGTACTTC | CASSLSGIYEQYF
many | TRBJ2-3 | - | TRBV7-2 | TGTGCCAGCAGCTCTTCAGATACGCAGTATTTT | CASSSSDTQYF
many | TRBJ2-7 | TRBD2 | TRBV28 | TGTGCCAGCAGGACTCCGGGACTAGACACCTACGAGCAGTACTTC | CASRTPGLDTYEQYF
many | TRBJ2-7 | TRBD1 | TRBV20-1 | TGCAGTGCTAGAGTCCGGGACAGGATAGGTTACGAGCAGTACTTC | CSARVRDRIGYEQYF
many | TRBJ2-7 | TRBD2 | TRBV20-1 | TGCAGTGCCCCGGGGGGCTACGAGCAGTACTTC | CSAPGGYEQYF
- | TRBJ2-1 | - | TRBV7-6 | TGTCCCAGCAGCGAGTGGGGGGAGGCCAACAATGAGCAGTTCTTC | CPSSEWGEANNEQFF
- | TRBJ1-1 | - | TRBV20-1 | TGCAGTGCTAGGCTCCTTCTTGGGGGGACGGACACTGAAGCTTTCTTT | CSARLLLGGTDTEAFF
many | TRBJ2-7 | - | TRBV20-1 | TGCAGTGCTAGAGATTCGGTATGGGGCGAGCAGTACTTC | CSARDSVWGEQYF
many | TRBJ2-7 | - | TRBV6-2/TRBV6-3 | TGTGCCAGCAGTTACACCACCGGGACGGGGCCCTACGAGCAGTACTTC | CASSYTTGTGPYEQYF
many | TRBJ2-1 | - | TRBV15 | TGTGCCACCAGCAGAGAGCGGGGAACTGACAATGAGCAGTTCTTC | CATSRERGTDNEQFF
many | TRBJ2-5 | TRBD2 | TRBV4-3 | TGCGCCAGCAGCCAAGTCCTAGCGGGAGCTGAAGAGACCCAGTACTTC | CASSQVLAGAEETQYF
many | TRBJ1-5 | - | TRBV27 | TGTGCCAGCAGTTTATCGGGACCTTATAGCAATCAGCCCCAGCATTTT | CASSLSGPYSNQPQHF
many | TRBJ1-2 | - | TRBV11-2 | TGTGCCAGCTCCCCGGGGCAGCTGTTCTATGGCTACACCTTC | CASSPGQLFYGYTF
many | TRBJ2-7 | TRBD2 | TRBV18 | TGTGCCAGCTCACCACCGATGGCGGGAGGCCCCAACGAGCAGTACTTC | CASSPPMAGGPNEQYF
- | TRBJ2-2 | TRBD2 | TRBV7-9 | TGTGCCAGCAGCTCCCAATCGCTAGCGGGAGACGGGGAGCTGTTTTTT | CASSSQSLAGDGELFF
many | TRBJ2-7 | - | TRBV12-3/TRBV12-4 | TGTGCCAGCAGCTTAGGAGGCGAGCAGTACTTC | CASSLGGEQYF
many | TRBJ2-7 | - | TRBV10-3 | TGTGCCATCAGTGGCGGTTACTACGAGCAGTACTTC | CAISGGYYEQYF
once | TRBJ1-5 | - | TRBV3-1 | TGTGCCTCCACCCAAGGAGGGTATAGCAATCAGCCCCAGCATTTT | CASTQGGYSNQPQHF
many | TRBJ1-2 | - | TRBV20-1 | TGCAGTGCTCCCCTCTGGCGGGGGGCGTGGGGCTACACCTTC | CSAPLWRGAWGYTF
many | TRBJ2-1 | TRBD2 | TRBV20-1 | TGCAGTGCTAAGCGGGAGGGCCATCTCGGGCAGTTCTTC | CSAKREGHLGQFF
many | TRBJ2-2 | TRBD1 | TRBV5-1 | TGCGCCAGCAGCAGCGGGACAGGGTACGGGGAGCTGTTTTTT | CASSSGTGYGELFF
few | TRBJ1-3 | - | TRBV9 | TGTGCCAGCGGGGCTGGAAACACCATATATTTT | CASGAGNTIYF
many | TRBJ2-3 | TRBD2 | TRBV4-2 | TGTGCCAGCAGCCAGACTCTAGCGGGAGACGACACAGATACGCAGTATTTT | CASSQTLAGDDTDTQYF